The next 27 T cell receptor beta chains were all read from a single sample in a study of blood T cell repertoires in COVID-19. The table came from immunoSEQ multiplex PCR; TCRdb's copy has only in-frame clones and leaves some out. The sample has 200,000 to 250,000 clones; under 85% are singletons. Sequenced: peripheral blood. The receptors originated from a man aged 25 to 40 who had recovered from COVID-19.

V usage is TRBV6-5 and J usage is TRBJ1-1; D not resolved. The CDR3 totals 14 residues. Per germline, CDR1 MNHEY and CDR2 SVGAGI. V lost 7 bases and J 1 base, leaving 13 bases between the germline ends. DNA for the CDR3: TGTGCCAGCACCAACATGGGCGCGAACACTGAAGCTTTCTTT. Its protein is CASTNMGANTEAFF.

For this clone: The sample contains more than one DNA sequence encoding this CDR3. CDR3: CASSVGLAGGQETQYF. In DNA form, the CDR3 reads TGTGCCAGCAGCGTAGGGTTAGCGGGGGGGCAAGAGACCCAGTACTTC. V and J are TRBV9 and TRBJ2-5; 11 positions agree with TRBD2. V dropped 0 bases and J dropped 2; count of bases not matched to a gene: 3. The germline V gene encodes CDR1 SGDLS and CDR2 YYNGEE. The CDR3 totals 16 residues.

The V and J genes are TRBV3-1 (or the pseudogene TRBV3-2) and TRBJ1-2; D gene ambiguous. V lost 2 bases, J lost 2 bases, and 6 bases lay in between. Germline V lookup: CDR1 LGHDT, CDR2 YNNKEL (reference sequence). The CDR3 length is 13 residues. The CDR3 spells CASSQRTNYGYTF. CDR3 sequence (DNA): TGTGCCAGCAGCCAACGTACAAACTATGGCTACACCTTC.

The DNA of the CDR3 is TGTGCCATCAGCGACCCCGCCGGGACTAGCGGGGGGAACCTCTCCGGCACAGATACGCAGTATTTT. This sequence encodes CAISDPAGTSGGNLSGTDTQYF. The chain links TRBV10-3 to TRBJ2-3; 15 bases fit TRBD2. V lost 6 bases and J lost 1; bases outside the gene matches: 20. Germline V gene sequence: CDR1 ENHRY, CDR2 SYGVKD. The CDR3 sequence is 22 residues long.

The V gene is TRBV7-9, the J gene TRBJ1-1, with TRBD1 as a possible D gene (5 bases). CDR1 is SEHNR and CDR2 is FQNEAQ in the germline V gene (reference sequence). The CDR3 extends over 12 amino acids. The V and J ends lost 8 bases and 4 bases respectively, with 11 bases between them. CDR3: CASGIQGTEAFF. The CDR3 DNA sequence: TGTGCCAGCGGAATCCAGGGCACTGAAGCTTTCTTT.

The J gene is TRBJ2-1, the V gene TRBV9, with 8 bases matching TRBD1. The V gene's germline CDR1 is SGDLS and CDR2 YYNGEE. V was pared by 7 bases and J by 9 bases, with 15 bases of the junction left unmatched. CDR3 length: 15 amino acids. This CDR3 is CASSATDRGVVEQFF. The CDR3 DNA sequence: TGTGCCAGCTCCGCCACAGACAGGGGCGTGGTTGAGCAGTTCTTC.

This clone was counted at least ten times. V is TRBV10-2 and J is TRBJ2-1; D ambiguous. In germline, CDR1 is WSHSY, CDR2 SAAADI. V gave up 1 base and J gave up 0 bases, with 13 bases separating them. The CDR3 runs 17 residues. DNA of the CDR3: TGCGCCAGCAGTGAGTTTCTAGGAAGCAGCTCCTACAATGAGCAGTTCTTC. Its protein is CASSEFLGSSSYNEQFF.

The chain is built from TRBV5-5 and TRBJ2-5, with TRBD2 as a possible D gene (7 bases). The V end lost 4 bases, the J end lost 1 base, and 11 bases lay between the germline ends. The CDR3 sequence is 14 residues long. Per the germline V gene, CDR1 is SGHKS and CDR2 is YYEKEE (reference sequence). CDR3 sequence: CASSVGGLQETQYF. The CDR3 DNA follows: TGTGCCAGCAGCGTCGGGGGGCTCCAAGAGACCCAGTACTTC.

The chain uses TRBV3-1 (or the pseudogene TRBV3-2) and TRBJ1-4, with D unclear. Germline values: CDR1 LGHDT, CDR2 YNNKEL (reference sequence). CDR3 length equals 13 residues. Trimming shortened V by 6 bases and J by 5 bases, and 10 bases separated the two germline ends. As DNA, the CDR3 is TGTGCCAGCAGAGCGGGGAGAAATGAAAAACTGTTTTTT. Translation: CASRAGRNEKLFF.

Only one count was recorded for this clone. The chain joins TRBV5-1 to TRBJ1-2, with 8 bases fitting TRBD1. V shed 5 bases, J shed 0 bases, and the junction held 15 bases outside the gene matches. The CDR3 has 18 amino acids. The germline V gene encodes CDR1 SGHRS and CDR2 YFSETQ. The CDR3 DNA is TGCGCCAGCAGGGAATGGGCCAGGGGGCGAGGAGCTAACTATGGCTACACCTTC. It codes for CASREWARGRGANYGYTF. The full variable domain, in which reference TRBV5-1 and TRBJ1-2 provide the parts outside the CDR3, is KAGVTQTPRYLIKTRGQQVTLSCSPISGHRSVSWYQQTPGQGLQFLFEYFSETQRNKGNFPGRFSGRQFSNSRSEMNVSTLELGDSALYLCASREWARGRGANYGYTFGSGTRLTVV.

This chain joins TRBV19 and TRBJ1-4; no clear D. The V end lost 6 bases, the J end lost 5 bases, and 13 bases lay between the germline ends. The germline CDR1 and CDR2 sequences are LNHDA and SQIVND (reference sequence). The CDR3 contains 14 residues. In DNA, the CDR3 is TGTGCCAGTAGACCCGGACGCGGGAATGAAAAACTGTTTTTT. This translates into CASRPGRGNEKLFF.

The chain recombines TRBV5-8 with TRBJ2-2; D might be TRBD1 (5 bases). Trimming took off 6 bases at V and 1 base at J, with 10 bases between the two ends. The CDR3 loop spans 14 amino acids. Germline V lookup: CDR1 SGHTS, CDR2 YDEGEE. The CDR3 DNA is TGTGCCAGCAACCCTCAGGGGAACACCGGGGAGCTGTTTTTT. Its translation is CASNPQGNTGELFF.

This sequence joins TRBV5-4 and TRBJ2-7; 8 bases align to TRBD1. V shed 2 bases, J shed 2 bases, and the junction held 3 bases outside the gene matches. The CDR3 spans 14 residues. Germline CDR1 reads SGHNT; CDR2 reads YYREEE (reference sequence). The CDR3 sequence: CASSFQGAAYEQYF. CDR3 DNA sequence: TGTGCCAGCAGCTTCCAGGGGGCAGCCTACGAGCAGTACTTC. The whole variable domain, remainder taken from reference TRBV5-4 and TRBJ2-7, is ETGVTQSPTHLIKTRGQQVTLRCSSQSGHNTVSWYQQALGQGPQFIFQYYREEENGRGNFPPRFSGLQFPNYSSELNVNALELDDSALYLCASSFQGAAYEQYFGPGTRLTVT.

This clone was detected once. V gene TRBV28 combines with J gene TRBJ2-7; 9 bases agree with TRBD1. The CDR3 spans 13 residues. The trim removed 8 bases at V and 4 bases at J, leaving 6 bases unmatched. Per germline, CDR1 MDHEN and CDR2 SYDVKM. CDR3 sequence reads: CASGTGGWYEQYV. In DNA, the CDR3 is TGTGCCAGCGGTACAGGGGGCTGGTACGAGCAGTACGTC.

This clone has more than one count but fewer than ten. The chain has TRBV2 and TRBJ1-2; D gene ambiguous. V shed 4 bases and J shed 0 bases, with 6 bases lying between them. There are 13 residues in the CDR3. The germline V gene has CDR1 SNHLY and CDR2 FYNNEI. CDR3 amino acids: CASSGPANYGYTF. The CDR3 DNA is TGTGCCAGCAGTGGTCCAGCTAACTATGGCTACACCTTC. Full variable domain (remainder filled in from reference TRBV2 and TRBJ1-2): EPEVTQTPSHQVTQMGQEVILRCVPISNHLYFYWYRQILGQKVEFLVSFYNNEISEKSEIFDDQFSVERPDGSNFTLKIRSTKLEDSAMYFCASSGPANYGYTFGSGTRLTVV.

In its sample, this clone was seen a few times. V gene TRBV15 combines with J gene TRBJ1-4; weak D call: TRBD1 (6 bases). Germline-derived CDR1 and CDR2 are LNHNV and YYDKDF (reference sequence). The V end was cut by 7 bases, the J end by 8 bases, with 14 bases between. The CDR3 totals 13 residues. CDR3 residues: CATKQGVDEKLFF. Written as DNA, the CDR3 is TGTGCCACCAAACAGGGTGTAGACGAAAAACTGTTTTTT.

CDR3 sequence reads: CAISESPLGVSSGANVLTF. For the CDR3, the DNA is TGTGCCATCAGTGAGTCACCGCTCGGGGTAAGCTCTGGGGCCAACGTCCTGACTTTC. This chain uses TRBV10-3 with TRBJ2-6; possibly TRBD2 for D (5 bases). This CDR3 contains 19 residues. Germline CDR1 ENHRY, CDR2 SYGVKD. V dropped 0 bases and J dropped 0 bases, with 15 bases sitting between them.

This clone appeared a few times. The gene calls are TRBV25-1 and TRBJ2-7; tentative D call: TRBD1 (6 bases). The CDR3 totals 15 residues. CDR1 MGHDK and CDR2 SYGVNS come from the germline V gene. The CDR3 here is CLGGRNLLQIHEQYV. The CDR3 bases are TGCTTAGGGGGACGAAACCTCCTGCAAATCCACGAGCAGTACGTC.

This clone was observed once. J is TRBJ1-4 and V is TRBV10-3; 9 bases align to TRBD1. With 6 bases clipped from V and 5 bases from J, the junction kept 4 bases outside the gene matches. Per the germline V gene, CDR1 is ENHRY and CDR2 is SYGVKD. The CDR3 sequence is 14 residues long. CDR3 residues: CAISPDRGNEKLFF. DNA of the CDR3: TGTGCCATCAGCCCGGACAGGGGCAATGAAAAACTGTTTTTT.

V and J are TRBV5-6 and TRBJ2-7; unclear D gene. The V gene lost 5 bases and the J gene lost 4 bases, with 13 bases spanning the gap. Germline-derived CDR1 and CDR2 are SGHDT and YYEEEE. The CDR3 contains 13 residues. CDR3 amino acids: CASSWVDNYEQYF. The CDR3 DNA follows: TGTGCCAGCAGTTGGGTTGACAATTACGAGCAGTACTTC.

The genes are TRBV18 and TRBJ1-5; D is unclear. The ends were cut back, 3 bases at V and 7 bases at J, with 10 bases in the middle. Per germline, CDR1 KGHSH and CDR2 LQKENI. The CDR3 is 13 amino acids. The CDR3 nucleotides are TGTGCCAGCTCACCGGCACCTTTCCAGCCCCAGCATTTT. It encodes CASSPAPFQPQHF.

J is TRBJ2-5 and V is TRBV7-7, with 8 bases identical to TRBD2. V was pared by 3 bases and J by 2 bases, with 5 bases of the junction left unmatched. Germline V gives CDR1 SSHAT, CDR2 FNYEAQ (reference sequence). There are 15 residues in the CDR3. CDR3 sequence: CASSFGSGGQETQYF. DNA of the CDR3: TGTGCCAGCAGCTTCGGCAGCGGGGGACAAGAGACCCAGTACTTC.

The chain links TRBV5-1 to TRBJ1-6, with 10 positions matching TRBD1. Losses at the gene ends were 5 bases for V and 10 bases for J; bases not matched to a gene: 6. Per germline, CDR1 SGHRS and CDR2 YFSETQ. The CDR3 is 14 residues long. In DNA form, the CDR3 reads TGCGCCAGCAGTCGGGACAGGGGAAAGTCACCCCTCCACTTT. Translated, it gives CASSRDRGKSPLHF.

The genes are TRBV7-6 and TRBJ1-3; no firm D call. This CDR3 has 14 residues. From germline, CDR1 is SGHVS and CDR2 FNYEAQ. V shed 5 bases and J shed 1 base, with 9 bases lying between them. The CDR3 loop is CASSRRSSGNTIYF. CDR3 in DNA: TGTGCCAGCAGCCGCCGGAGTTCTGGAAACACCATATATTTT.

The chain links TRBV2 to TRBJ1-2; TRBD1 matches at 8 bases. V shed 6 bases and J 8 bases; nucleotides not matched to a gene: 8. The CDR3 loop spans 13 amino acids. The germline gives CDR1 SNHLY, CDR2 FYNNEI. CDR3 DNA: TGTGCCAGCAGACTAGGACAGGGCTTCGGCTACACCTTC. Its protein product is CASRLGQGFGYTF. Combining the CDR3 with reference TRBV2 and TRBJ1-2 gives the whole variable domain EPEVTQTPSHQVTQMGQEVILRCVPISNHLYFYWYRQILGQKVEFLVSFYNNEISEKSEIFDDQFSVERPDGSNFTLKIRSTKLEDSAMYFCASRLGQGFGYTFGSGTRLTVV.

This clone appeared a few times. The chain couples TRBV23-1 to TRBJ2-7; D is undetermined. TRBV23-1 is an ORF for which the function is uncertain. Trimming took 4 bases from V and 1 from J, leaving 23 bases between them. The CDR3 sequence is 18 residues long. Written as DNA, the CDR3 is TGCGCCAGCAGTCCACGCGTAATCCCAAGGAACGGGTCCTACGAGCAGTACGTC. It yields the protein CASSPRVIPRNGSYEQYV.

The rearrangement uses TRBV7-2 and TRBJ2-5; possibly TRBD2 for D (6 bases). This CDR3 has 13 amino acids. V lost 3 bases and J lost 5, with 10 bases in between. CDR1 is SGHTA, CDR2 FQGNSA, per germline. The CDR3 nucleotides are TGTGCCAGCAGCTTTGCGGGGTTGGAGACCCAGTACTTC. It is translated as CASSFAGLETQYF. Together with reference TRBV7-2 and TRBJ2-5, the CDR3 gives the full variable domain: GAGVSQSPSNKVTEKGKDVELRCDPISGHTALYWYRQSLGQGLEFLIYFQGNSAPDKSGLPSDRFSAERTGGSVSTLTIQRTQQEDSAVYLCASSFAGLETQYFGPGTRLLVL.